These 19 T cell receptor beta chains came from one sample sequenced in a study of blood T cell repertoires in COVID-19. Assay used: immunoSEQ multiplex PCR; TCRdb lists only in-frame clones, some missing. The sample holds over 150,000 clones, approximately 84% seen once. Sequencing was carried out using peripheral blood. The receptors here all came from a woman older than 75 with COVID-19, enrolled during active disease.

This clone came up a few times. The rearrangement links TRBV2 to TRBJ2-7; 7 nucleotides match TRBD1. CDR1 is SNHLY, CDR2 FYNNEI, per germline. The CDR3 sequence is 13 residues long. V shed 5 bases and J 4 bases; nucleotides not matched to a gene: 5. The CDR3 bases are TGTGCCAGCAGTACCGGGACAGTTTACGAGCAGTACTTC. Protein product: CASSTGTVYEQYF.

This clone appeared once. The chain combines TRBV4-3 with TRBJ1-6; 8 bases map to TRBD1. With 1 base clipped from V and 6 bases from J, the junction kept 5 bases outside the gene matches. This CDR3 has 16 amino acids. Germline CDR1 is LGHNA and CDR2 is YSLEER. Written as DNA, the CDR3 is TGCGCCAGCAGCCAAGTCGGCAGGGGGCTTAATTCACCCCTCCACTTT. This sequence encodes CASSQVGRGLNSPLHF.

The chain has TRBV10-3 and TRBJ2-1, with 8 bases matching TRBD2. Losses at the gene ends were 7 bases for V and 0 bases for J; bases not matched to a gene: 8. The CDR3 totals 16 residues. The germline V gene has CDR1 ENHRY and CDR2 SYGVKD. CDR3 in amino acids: CAIMPSGSSSYNEQFF. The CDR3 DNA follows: TGTGCCATCATGCCGAGCGGGAGCAGCTCCTACAATGAGCAGTTCTTC.

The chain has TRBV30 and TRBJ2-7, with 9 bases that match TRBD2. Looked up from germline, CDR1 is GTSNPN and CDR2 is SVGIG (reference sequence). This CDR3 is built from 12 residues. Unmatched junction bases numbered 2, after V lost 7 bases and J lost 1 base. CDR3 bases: TGTGCCTACCTAGCGGGATCCTACGAGCAGTACTTC. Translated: CAYLAGSYEQYF.

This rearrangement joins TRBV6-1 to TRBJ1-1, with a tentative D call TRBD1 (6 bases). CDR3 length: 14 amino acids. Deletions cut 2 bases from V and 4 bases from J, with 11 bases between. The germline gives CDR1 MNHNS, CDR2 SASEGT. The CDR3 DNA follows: TGTGCCAGCAGTGAATTCAGGGGATTCACTGAAGCTTTCTTT. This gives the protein CASSEFRGFTEAFF.

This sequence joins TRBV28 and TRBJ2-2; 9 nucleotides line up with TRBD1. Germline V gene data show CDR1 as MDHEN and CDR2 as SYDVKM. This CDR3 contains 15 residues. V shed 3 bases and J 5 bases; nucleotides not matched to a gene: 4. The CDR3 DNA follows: TGTGCCAGCAGTTTGAACAGGGGGCGAACCGGGGAGCTGTTTTTT. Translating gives CASSLNRGRTGELFF.

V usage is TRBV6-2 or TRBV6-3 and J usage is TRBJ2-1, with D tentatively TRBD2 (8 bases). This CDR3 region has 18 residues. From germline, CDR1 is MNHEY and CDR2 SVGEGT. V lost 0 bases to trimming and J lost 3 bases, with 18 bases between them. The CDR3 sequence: CASSYSISGTAYYNEQFF. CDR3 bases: TGTGCCAGCAGTTACTCGATTAGCGGGACAGCTTACTACAATGAGCAGTTCTTC.

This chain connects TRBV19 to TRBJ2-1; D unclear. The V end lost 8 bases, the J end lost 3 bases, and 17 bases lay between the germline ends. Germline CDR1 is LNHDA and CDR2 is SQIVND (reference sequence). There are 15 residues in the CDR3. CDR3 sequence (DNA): TGTGCCAGTCAGGTACATTCACGTTTCTACAATGAGCAGTTCTTC. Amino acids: CASQVHSRFYNEQFF.

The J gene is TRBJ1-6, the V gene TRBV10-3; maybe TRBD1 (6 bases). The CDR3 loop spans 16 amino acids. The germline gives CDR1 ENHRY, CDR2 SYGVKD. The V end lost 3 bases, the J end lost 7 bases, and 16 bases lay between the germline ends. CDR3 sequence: CAISDRTATRNSPLHF. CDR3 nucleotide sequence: TGTGCCATCAGTGATAGGACAGCGACCCGGAATTCACCCCTCCACTTT.

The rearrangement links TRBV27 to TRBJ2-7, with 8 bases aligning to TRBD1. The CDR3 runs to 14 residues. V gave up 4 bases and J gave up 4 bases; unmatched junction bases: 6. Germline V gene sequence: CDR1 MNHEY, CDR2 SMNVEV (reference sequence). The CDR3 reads CASSSRQGSYEQYF. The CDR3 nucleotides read TGTGCCAGCAGTTCTCGACAGGGGTCGTACGAGCAGTACTTC.

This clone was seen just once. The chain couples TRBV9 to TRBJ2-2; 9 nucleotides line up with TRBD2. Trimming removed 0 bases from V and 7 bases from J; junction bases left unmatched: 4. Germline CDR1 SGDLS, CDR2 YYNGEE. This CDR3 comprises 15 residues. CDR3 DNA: TGTGCCAGCAGCGTAGTACGAGCGGGGGGCGGGGAGCTGTTTTTT. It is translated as CASSVVRAGGGELFF.

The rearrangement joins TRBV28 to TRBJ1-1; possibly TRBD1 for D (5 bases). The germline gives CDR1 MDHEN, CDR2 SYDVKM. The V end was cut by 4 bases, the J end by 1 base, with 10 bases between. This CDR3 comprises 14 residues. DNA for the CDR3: TGTGCCAGCAGTTATGCGGGGGAGAACACTGAAGCTTTCTTT. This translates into CASSYAGENTEAFF. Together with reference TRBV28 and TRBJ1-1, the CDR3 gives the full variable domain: DVKVTQSSRYLVKRTGEKVFLECVQDMDHENMFWYRQDPGLGLRLIYFSYDVKMKEKGDIPEGYSVSREKKERFSLILESASTNQTSMYLCASSYAGENTEAFFGQGTRLTVV.

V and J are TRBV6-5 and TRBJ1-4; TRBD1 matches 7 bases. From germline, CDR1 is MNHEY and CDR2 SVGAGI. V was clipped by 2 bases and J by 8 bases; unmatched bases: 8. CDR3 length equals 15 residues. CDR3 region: CASSYDQQGREKLFF. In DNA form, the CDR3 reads TGTGCCAGCAGTTACGATCAACAGGGGAGGGAAAAACTGTTTTTT.

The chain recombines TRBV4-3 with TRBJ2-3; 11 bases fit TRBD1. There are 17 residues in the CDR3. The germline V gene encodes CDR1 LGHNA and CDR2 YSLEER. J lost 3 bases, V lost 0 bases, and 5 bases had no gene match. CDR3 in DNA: TGCGCCAGCAGCCAAGATCCGGGACAGGGGGGGACAGATACGCAGTATTTT. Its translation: CASSQDPGQGGTDTQYF.

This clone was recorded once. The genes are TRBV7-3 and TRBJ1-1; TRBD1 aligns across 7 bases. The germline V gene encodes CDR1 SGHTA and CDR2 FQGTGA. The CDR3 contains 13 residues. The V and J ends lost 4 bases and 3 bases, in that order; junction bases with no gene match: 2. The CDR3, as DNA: TGTGCCAGCAGCTCAGGGGGACACACTGAAGCTTTCTTT. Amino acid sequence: CASSSGGHTEAFF. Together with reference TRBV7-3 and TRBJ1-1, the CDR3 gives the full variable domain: GAGVSQTPSNKVTEKGKYVELRCDPISGHTALYWYRQSLGQGPEFLIYFQGTGAADDSGLPNDRFFAVRPEGSVSTLKIQRTERGDSAVYLCASSSGGHTEAFFGQGTRLTVV.

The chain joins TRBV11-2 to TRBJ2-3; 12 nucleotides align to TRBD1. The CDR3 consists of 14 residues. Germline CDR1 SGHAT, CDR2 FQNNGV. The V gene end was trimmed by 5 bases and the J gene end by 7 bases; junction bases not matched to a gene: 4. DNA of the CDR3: TGTGCCAGCAGCCCGGGACAGGGGGCCTATACGCAGTATTTT. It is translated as CASSPGQGAYTQYF.

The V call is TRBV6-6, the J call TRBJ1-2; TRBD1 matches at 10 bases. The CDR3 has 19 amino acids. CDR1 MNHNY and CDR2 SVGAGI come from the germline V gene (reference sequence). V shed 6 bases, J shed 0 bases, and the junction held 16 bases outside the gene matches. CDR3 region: CASSYYLGQGLKTNYGYTF. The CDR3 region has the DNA TGTGCCAGCAGCTATTACTTGGGACAGGGGCTAAAGACTAACTATGGCTACACCTTC.

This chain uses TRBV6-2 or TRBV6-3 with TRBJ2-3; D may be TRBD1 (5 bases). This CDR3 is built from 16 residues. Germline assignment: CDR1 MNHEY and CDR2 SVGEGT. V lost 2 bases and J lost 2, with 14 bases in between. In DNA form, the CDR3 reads TGTGCCAGCAGTTACGGCTCTTGGGGCAACACAGATACGCAGTATTTT. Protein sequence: CASSYGSWGNTDTQYF.

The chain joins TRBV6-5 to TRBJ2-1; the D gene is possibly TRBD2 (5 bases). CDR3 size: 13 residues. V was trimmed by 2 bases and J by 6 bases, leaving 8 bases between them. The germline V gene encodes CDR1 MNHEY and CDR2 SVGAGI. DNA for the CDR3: TGTGCCAGCAGTTACACGGCGGGCAATGAGCAGTTCTTC. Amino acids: CASSYTAGNEQFF.